These 6 T cell receptor beta chains share one sample of origin, sequenced in a study of T cell responses to AZD1222 COVID-19 vaccine. Here immunoSEQ multiplex PCR was the method, and the copy in TCRdb shows in-frame clones only, minus some. This sample has roughly 120,000 clones; about 85% occur once, and the top ten carry roughly 1.5%. The sequencing here drew on peripheral blood, taken on day 0 of AZD1222 vaccination. These receptors were obtained from an adult in good health.

The V call is TRBV27, the J call TRBJ1-5; 9 nucleotides line up with TRBD1. Germline lookup yields CDR1 MNHEY and CDR2 SMNVEV (reference sequence). The CDR3 sequence is 14 residues long. With 6 bases clipped from V and 4 bases from J, the junction kept 4 bases outside the gene matches. CDR3 in amino acids: CASSKGTGNQPQHF. The CDR3 nucleotides are TGTGCCAGCAGCAAGGGGACAGGGAATCAGCCCCAGCATTTT.

The chain has TRBV6-5 and TRBJ1-5, with 9 positions matching TRBD1. V gave up 5 bases and J gave up 7 bases; unmatched junction bases: 6. The V gene's germline CDR1 is MNHEY and CDR2 SVGAGI. The CDR3 is 14 residues long. The CDR3 DNA is TGTGCCAGCAGTAGGGACAGGGTACGGCAGCCCCAGCATTTT. Translating it yields CASSRDRVRQPQHF.

This clone was counted once. The rearrangement joins TRBV28 to TRBJ2-3; D perhaps matches TRBD1 (5 bases). Germline values: CDR1 MDHEN, CDR2 SYDVKM. V was cut by 10 bases and J by 5 bases, with 19 bases left in between. CDR3 length: 14 amino acids. This CDR3 is CAIRTGNRQDTQYF. The CDR3 coding sequence is TGTGCCATCCGAACAGGAAATCGGCAAGATACGCAGTATTTT.

The chain joins TRBV7-8 to TRBJ2-2; perhaps D is TRBD1 or TRBD2 (5 bases each). The CDR3 is 15 residues long. Germline CDR1 and CDR2: SGHVS and FQNEAQ. Deletions cut 2 bases from V and 4 bases from J, with 11 bases between. In DNA, the CDR3 is TGTGCCAGCAGCTTAAGTGGGGGTCTCACCGGGGAGCTGTTTTTT. Translated: CASSLSGGLTGELFF.

The gene calls are TRBV7-9 and TRBJ1-2, with D unresolved. V was trimmed by 5 bases and J by 8 bases, leaving 12 bases between them. Germline V gene sequence: CDR1 SEHNR, CDR2 FQNEAQ (reference sequence). CDR3 length: 12 amino acids. CDR3 in DNA: TGTGCCAGCAGCCCTCAAAGGGAGGGCTACACCTTC. This codes for CASSPQREGYTF.

The chain has TRBV5-5 and TRBJ2-7, with D uncertain. Germline V gene sequence: CDR1 SGHKS, CDR2 YYEKEE (reference sequence). V was pared by 7 bases and J by 2 bases, with 19 bases between. CDR3 length: 15 amino acids. In DNA, the CDR3 is TGTGCCAGCTCAATTGATCTATCAAACCCCTACGAGCAGTACTTC. This codes for CASSIDLSNPYEQYF.